The 31 T cell receptor beta chains below come from one sample, sequenced in a study of blood T cell repertoires in COVID-19. Sequencing was performed with immunoSEQ multiplex PCR; in TCRdb, only in-frame clones are kept and a portion is missing. The sample consists of 90,000 to 110,000 clones, 65% to 90% of them appearing once. Sequencing was done on a sample of peripheral blood. These receptors were collected from a man older than 75 with acute or convalescent COVID-19.

The chain links TRBV30 to TRBJ1-2; D ambiguous. The CDR3 has 12 residues. Germline loops: CDR1 GTSNPN, CDR2 SVGIG (reference sequence). The germline V and J ends were trimmed by 0 bases and 7 bases, with 9 bases remaining between them. CDR3 sequence (DNA): TGTGCCTGGAGTGTATACAGCGGTGGCTACACCTTC. Its translation: CAWSVYSGGYTF.

J is TRBJ1-5 and V is TRBV6-5, with no clear D. CDR3 length: 13 amino acids. V shed 2 bases and J shed 11 bases, with 13 bases lying between them. In germline, CDR1 is MNHEY, CDR2 SVGAGI. In DNA form, the CDR3 reads TGTGCCAGCAGTTACGAGGCGGGTCGGTCCCAGCATTTT. It is translated as CASSYEAGRSQHF.

This clone has just a few counts. The chain joins TRBV27 to TRBJ1-1; the match to TRBD1 covers 7 bases. This CDR3 has 15 residues. Germline CDR1 is MNHEY and CDR2 is SMNVEV (reference sequence). Unmatched junction bases numbered 5, after V lost 0 bases and J lost 4 bases. CDR3 sequence (DNA): TGTGCCAGCAGTTTATCGACAGGGTGGCTCACTGAAGCTTTCTTT. Translation gives CASSLSTGWLTEAFF.

This clone appeared once. The chain is built from TRBV5-8 and TRBJ1-6; no clear D gene. This CDR3 region has 14 residues. Trimming removed 6 bases at V and 10 bases at J, with 17 bases between. Germline-derived CDR1 and CDR2 are SGHTS and YDEGEE. CDR3 loop: CASIPLEGRSPLHF. CDR3 in DNA: TGTGCCAGCATCCCCCTCGAGGGAAGGTCACCCCTCCACTTT. The full variable domain, in which reference TRBV5-8 and TRBJ1-6 provide the parts outside the CDR3, is EAGVTQSPTHLIKTRGQQATLRCSPISGHTSVYWYQQALGLGLQFLLWYDEGEERNRGNFPPRFSGRQFPNYSSELNVNALELEDSALYLCASIPLEGRSPLHFGNGTRLTVT.

The chain carries TRBV28 and TRBJ1-2; D might be TRBD1 (6 bases). Germline CDR1 and CDR2: MDHEN and SYDVKM. The V end was cut by 8 bases, the J end by 4 bases, with 11 bases between. The CDR3 length is 12 residues. The CDR3 protein is CASSGAGYGYTF. The CDR3 nucleotides read TGTGCCAGCTCAGGGGCAGGCTATGGCTACACCTTC.

The J gene is TRBJ1-1, the V gene TRBV11-2, with TRBD1 as a possible D gene (5 bases). The CDR3 extends over 13 amino acids. From germline, CDR1 is SGHAT and CDR2 FQNNGV. The V end lost 3 bases, the J end lost 1 base, and 6 bases lay between the germline ends. The CDR3 loop is CASSFTGNTEAFF. The DNA of the CDR3 is TGTGCCAGCAGCTTTACAGGGAACACTGAAGCTTTCTTT.

The rearrangement links TRBV2 to TRBJ1-2; D is unclear. Trimming took 5 bases from V and 3 from J, leaving 16 bases between them. The germline V gene has CDR1 SNHLY and CDR2 FYNNEI. This CDR3 has 15 residues. The CDR3 coding sequence is TGTGCCAGCAGTTTAACGGACGGGAGTTACTATGGCTACACCTTC. Translated: CASSLTDGSYYGYTF.

This clone was picked up a small number of times. The chain combines TRBV4-1 with TRBJ2-5, with 10 nucleotides matching TRBD2. This CDR3 is 16 amino acids long. Germline trimming cut 6 bases from V and 5 bases from J; bases unmatched to any gene: 12. The germline V gene has CDR1 MGHRA and CDR2 YSYEKL. The CDR3 region has the DNA TGCGCCAGCAGGCGGACTAGCGGAACCCTTCAGGAGACCCAGTACTTC. It is translated as CASRRTSGTLQETQYF.

J is TRBJ2-2 and V is TRBV5-1; a weak D match, TRBD2 (5 bases). V was pared by 4 bases and J by 0 bases, with 10 bases between. The CDR3 sequence is 15 residues long. Germline CDR1 reads SGHRS; CDR2 reads YFSETQ. The CDR3 DNA is TGCGCCAGCAGCGTAACCGGGACGAACACCGGGGAGCTGTTTTTT. This gives the protein CASSVTGTNTGELFF.

This chain joins TRBV6-6 and TRBJ1-3, with 7 bases fitting TRBD1. Losses at the gene ends were 2 bases for V and 6 bases for J; bases not matched to a gene: 10. This CDR3 region has 16 residues. CDR1 and CDR2 (germline): MNHNY, SVGAGI (reference sequence). CDR3: CASSYARAGGKNTIYF. DNA of the CDR3: TGTGCCAGCAGTTACGCCCGGGCAGGGGGAAAAAACACCATATATTTT.

The J gene is TRBJ1-1, the V gene TRBV5-5, with TRBD1 identical over 8 bases. CDR3 length equals 15 residues. V shed 5 bases, J shed 6 bases, and the junction held 12 bases outside the gene matches. Germline V gene lookup returns CDR1 SGHKS and CDR2 YYEKEE (reference sequence). This CDR3 reads CASRDRTGMGAEAFF. The CDR3 region has the DNA TGTGCCAGCAGGGATCGGACAGGGATGGGCGCTGAAGCTTTCTTT. The complete variable domain, with remaining parts taken from reference TRBV5-5 and TRBJ1-1, reads DAGVTQSPTHLIKTRGQQVTLRCSPISGHKSVSWYQQVLGQGPQFIFQYYEKEERGRGNFPDRFSARQFPNYSSELNVNALLLGDSALYLCASRDRTGMGAEAFFGQGTRLTVV.

The rearrangement uses TRBV3-1 (or the pseudogene TRBV3-2) and TRBJ2-1; D is unclear. The CDR3 is 16 amino acids. V shed 0 bases and J shed 4 bases, with 13 bases lying between them. Looked up from germline, CDR1 is LGHDT and CDR2 is YNNKEL (reference sequence). DNA of the CDR3: TGTGCCAGCAGCCAAGATTTTAGCATAGAATACAATGAGCAGTTCTTC. Protein sequence: CASSQDFSIEYNEQFF.

The chain carries TRBV27 and TRBJ1-1; 8 bases are shared with TRBD1. Trimming at V came to 3 bases and at J to 3 bases, leaving 6 bases not matched to a gene. Per germline, CDR1 MNHEY and CDR2 SMNVEV (reference sequence). The CDR3 runs 15 residues. In DNA form, the CDR3 reads TGTGCCAGCAGTTTCGGGACAGGCGCGTACACTGAAGCTTTCTTT. This sequence encodes CASSFGTGAYTEAFF.

The chain carries TRBV7-9 and TRBJ2-1; D may be TRBD2 (7 bases). Trimming removed 4 bases from V and 14 bases from J, with 15 bases in between. CDR3 length equals 12 residues. The germline V gene encodes CDR1 SEHNR and CDR2 FQNEAQ (reference sequence). For the CDR3, the DNA is TGTGCCAGCAGCTCCGGGGGCGGGAGTGAGTTCTTC. This sequence encodes CASSSGGGSEFF.

The chain has TRBV2 and TRBJ1-1; TRBD1 might be the D (6 bases). In germline, CDR1 is SNHLY, CDR2 FYNNEI. Trimming cost V 4 bases and J 5 bases, with 11 bases left between them. The CDR3 is 13 residues long. The CDR3 DNA is TGTGCCAGCAGTGTTTACAGGGAGACTGAAGCTTTCTTT. Its translation: CASSVYRETEAFF. The full variable domain, its missing parts supplied by reference TRBV2 and TRBJ1-1, is EPEVTQTPSHQVTQMGQEVILRCVPISNHLYFYWYRQILGQKVEFLVSFYNNEISEKSEIFDDQFSVERPDGSNFTLKIRSTKLEDSAMYFCASSVYRETEAFFGQGTRLTVV.

This chain connects TRBV11-2 to TRBJ1-4; 8 bases are shared with TRBD1. The CDR3 totals 14 residues. Trimming at V came to 3 bases and at J to 5 bases, leaving 2 bases not matched to a gene. Germline values: CDR1 SGHAT, CDR2 FQNNGV. This CDR3 reads CASSFGTGNEKLFF. The DNA for the CDR3 is TGTGCCAGCAGCTTTGGGACAGGCAATGAAAAACTGTTTTTT.

The chain couples TRBV7-2 to TRBJ1-3; weak D call: TRBD1 (5 bases). This CDR3 region has 17 residues. The V and J ends lost 5 bases and 2 bases respectively, with 19 bases between them. In germline, CDR1 is SGHTA, CDR2 FQGNSA. The CDR3 nucleotides read TGTGCCAGCAGCCGGGGGAGGGGCTCTAATGCTGGAAACACCATATATTTT. Translation: CASSRGRGSNAGNTIYF.

The V call is TRBV30, the J call TRBJ1-6; TRBD1 is a possible D gene (6 bases). Germline CDR1 reads GTSNPN; CDR2 reads SVGIG (reference sequence). With 2 bases removed from V and 2 bases from J, the gap between germline ends came to 13 bases. The CDR3 sequence is 16 residues long. The CDR3 is CAWSLAGATYNSPLHF. As DNA, the CDR3 is TGTGCCTGGAGTTTGGCAGGGGCGACCTATAATTCACCCCTCCACTTT. The entire variable domain, with the rest obtained from reference TRBV30 and TRBJ1-6, is as follows: SQTIHQWPATLVQPVGSPLSLECTVEGTSNPNLYWYRQAAGRGLQLLFYSVGIGQISSEVPQNLSASRPQDRQFILSSKKLLLSDSGFYLCAWSLAGATYNSPLHFGNGTRLTVT.

The rearrangement joins TRBV5-6 to TRBJ2-2; possible D gene TRBD2, 5 bases. The CDR3 sequence is 14 residues long. Trimming removed 3 bases from V and 5 bases from J, with 11 bases in between. Per germline, CDR1 SGHDT and CDR2 YYEEEE. This CDR3 is CASSSRTSTGELFF. DNA of the CDR3: TGTGCCAGCAGCTCCAGGACTTCTACCGGGGAGCTGTTTTTT.

This sequence joins TRBV12-3 or TRBV12-4 and TRBJ2-6; 7 bases are shared with TRBD1. V trimming: 8 bases; J trimming: 9 bases; junction bases outside the gene matches: 4. The length of the CDR3 is 12 residues. This chain's CDR3 is CASCRDSNVLTF. The CDR3 DNA sequence: TGTGCCAGCTGCCGGGACAGCAACGTCCTGACTTTC.

This sequence joins TRBV19 and TRBJ1-2; 9 bases are shared with TRBD1. In germline, CDR1 is LNHDA, CDR2 SQIVND (reference sequence). Unmatched junction bases numbered 6, after V lost 7 bases and J lost 3 bases. The CDR3 runs 14 residues. This CDR3 is CASKGQGPYYGYTF. In DNA form, the CDR3 reads TGTGCCAGTAAGGGACAGGGTCCTTACTATGGCTACACCTTC.

This clone was seen once. The chain recombines TRBV7-9 with TRBJ1-4; the match to TRBD1 covers 10 bases. With V trimmed by 4 bases and J by 7 bases, 3 bases remained unmatched. The CDR3 is 14 residues long. Germline V gives CDR1 SEHNR, CDR2 FQNEAQ (reference sequence). The DNA for the CDR3 is TGTGCCAGCAGCTCCGGGGACAGGGGTGAAAAACTGTTTTTT. It specifies CASSSGDRGEKLFF.

The rearrangement links TRBV19 to TRBJ1-5; D is ambiguous. V lost 3 bases and J lost 2, with 17 bases in between. The CDR3 extends over 17 amino acids. The germline CDR1 and CDR2 sequences are LNHDA and SQIVND (reference sequence). The CDR3 region has the DNA TGTGCCAGTAGTATCCTTCTCGGCGGGTGGGGCAATCAGCCCCAGCATTTT. Translated: CASSILLGGWGNQPQHF.

The V call is TRBV18, the J call TRBJ1-4, with 10 bases identical to TRBD1. V was clipped by 4 bases and J by 5 bases; unmatched bases: 1. Germline values: CDR1 KGHSH, CDR2 LQKENI. CDR3 length equals 14 residues. CDR3 sequence: CASSLGQGNEKLFF. The CDR3 DNA follows: TGTGCCAGCTCACTGGGACAGGGGAATGAAAAACTGTTTTTT.

The chain joins TRBV6-5 to TRBJ2-5, with TRBD1 matching 9 bases. Trimming at V came to 5 bases and at J to 4 bases, leaving 5 bases not matched to a gene. CDR3 length: 14 residues. Germline lookup yields CDR1 MNHEY and CDR2 SVGAGI. The CDR3 DNA reads TGTGCCAGCAGTAAACAGGGGGCGAGAGAGACCCAGTACTTC. It encodes CASSKQGARETQYF.

The chain carries TRBV29-1 and TRBJ2-1; possibly TRBD2 for D (5 bases). CDR3 length equals 12 residues. V was pared by 5 bases and J by 6 bases, with 11 bases between. The germline gives CDR1 SQVTM, CDR2 ANQGSEA. The CDR3 DNA sequence: TGCAGCGTTAGTCTAGCCATCAATGAGCAGTTCTTC. It translates to CSVSLAINEQFF.

The chain links TRBV28 to TRBJ2-2; D is possibly TRBD2 (6 bases). The germline V and J ends were trimmed by 7 bases and 5 bases, with 14 bases remaining between them. The germline CDR1 and CDR2 sequences are MDHEN and SYDVKM. This CDR3 spans 14 amino acids. CDR3 sequence: CASKDGSGTGELFF. CDR3 sequence (DNA): TGTGCCAGCAAGGACGGGAGCGGGACCGGGGAGCTGTTTTTT.

This rearrangement joins TRBV9 to TRBJ1-2; a possible D gene is TRBD1 (5 bases). CDR3 length: 14 residues. The ends were cut back, 3 bases at V and 3 bases at J, with 12 bases in the middle. Germline CDR1 and CDR2: SGDLS and YYNGEE. As DNA, the CDR3 is TGTGCCAGCAGCGGGTCGCGGGGCTACTATGGCTACACCTTC. Its translation: CASSGSRGYYGYTF.

The J gene is TRBJ2-2, the V gene TRBV5-1; 11 positions match TRBD1. This CDR3 is built from 15 residues. Germline lookup yields CDR1 SGHRS and CDR2 YFSETQ. The V and J ends lost 4 bases and 7 bases, in that order; junction bases with no gene match: 6. The CDR3 nucleotides read TGCGCCAGCAGCGGCCGGGACAGGGGGAGCGGGGAGCTGTTTTTT. Residues: CASSGRDRGSGELFF.

The chain carries TRBV5-5 and TRBJ2-7; 8 bases agree with TRBD1. V was pared by 0 bases and J by 3 bases, with 11 bases of the junction left unmatched. The CDR3 totals 17 residues. Germline CDR1 SGHKS, CDR2 YYEKEE (reference sequence). In DNA, the CDR3 is TGTGCCAGCAGCTTGGCCCGATCCGGGACAGGTTTCTACGAGCAGTACTTC. Amino acids: CASSLARSGTGFYEQYF.

This clone was seen at least ten times. This sequence joins TRBV7-9 and TRBJ2-3; 7 bases agree with TRBD2. CDR3 length: 14 amino acids. Germline values: CDR1 SEHNR, CDR2 FQNEAQ (reference sequence). With 5 bases clipped from V and 5 bases from J, the junction kept 7 bases outside the gene matches. In nucleotides, the CDR3 is TGTGCCAGCAGCAACCGGGGGAGGGAAGATACGCAGTATTTT. It codes for CASSNRGREDTQYF.